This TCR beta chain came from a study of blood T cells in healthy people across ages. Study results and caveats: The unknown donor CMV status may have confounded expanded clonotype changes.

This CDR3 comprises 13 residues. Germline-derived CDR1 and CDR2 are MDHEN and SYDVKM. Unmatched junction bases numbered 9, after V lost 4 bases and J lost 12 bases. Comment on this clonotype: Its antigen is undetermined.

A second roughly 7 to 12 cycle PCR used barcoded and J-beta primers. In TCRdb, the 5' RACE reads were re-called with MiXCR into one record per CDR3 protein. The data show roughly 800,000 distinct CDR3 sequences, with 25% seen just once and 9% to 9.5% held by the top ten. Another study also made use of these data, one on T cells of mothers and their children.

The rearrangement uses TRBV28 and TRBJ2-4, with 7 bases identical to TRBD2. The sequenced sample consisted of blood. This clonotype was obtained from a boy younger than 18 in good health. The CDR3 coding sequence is TGTGCCAGCAGTTCCCGGACTAGTCTCACTCAGTACTTC. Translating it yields CASSSRTSLTQYF.